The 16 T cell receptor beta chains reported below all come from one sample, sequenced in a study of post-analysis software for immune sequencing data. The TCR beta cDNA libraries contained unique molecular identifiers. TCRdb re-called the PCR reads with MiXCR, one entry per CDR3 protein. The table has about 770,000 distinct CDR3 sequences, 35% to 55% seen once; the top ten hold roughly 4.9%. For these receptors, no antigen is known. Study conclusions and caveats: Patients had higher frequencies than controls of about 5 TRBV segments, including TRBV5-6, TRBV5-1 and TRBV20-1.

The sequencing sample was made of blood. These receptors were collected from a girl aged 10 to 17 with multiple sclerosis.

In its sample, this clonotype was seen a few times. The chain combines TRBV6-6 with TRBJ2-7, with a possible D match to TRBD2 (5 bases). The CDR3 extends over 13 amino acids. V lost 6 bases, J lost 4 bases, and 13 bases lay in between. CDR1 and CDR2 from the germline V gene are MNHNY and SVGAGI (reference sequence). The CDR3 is CASSREAAYEQYF. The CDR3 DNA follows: TGTGCCAGCAGCCGTGAAGCGGCGTACGAGCAGTACTTC.

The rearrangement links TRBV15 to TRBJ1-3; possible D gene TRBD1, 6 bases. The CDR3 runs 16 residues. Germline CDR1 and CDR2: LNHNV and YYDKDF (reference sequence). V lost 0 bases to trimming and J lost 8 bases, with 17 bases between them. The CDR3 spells CATSRDKVTGIDTIYF. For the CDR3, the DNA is TGTGCCACCAGCAGAGACAAAGTAACAGGGATTGACACCATATATTTT.

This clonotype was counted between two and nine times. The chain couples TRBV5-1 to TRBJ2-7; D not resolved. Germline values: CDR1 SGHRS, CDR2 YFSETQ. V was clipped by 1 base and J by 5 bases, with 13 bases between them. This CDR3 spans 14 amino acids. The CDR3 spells CASSLSTGSHEQYF. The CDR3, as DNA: TGCGCCAGCAGCTTGAGCACCGGGTCCCACGAGCAGTACTTC.

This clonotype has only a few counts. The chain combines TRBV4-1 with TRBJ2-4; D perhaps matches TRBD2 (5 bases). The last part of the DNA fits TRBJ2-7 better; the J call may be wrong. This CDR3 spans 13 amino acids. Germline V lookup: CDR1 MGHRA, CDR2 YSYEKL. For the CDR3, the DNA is TGCGCCAGCAGCCAGGGGAGCGGCTACGAGCAGTACTTC. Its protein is CASSQGSGYEQYF.

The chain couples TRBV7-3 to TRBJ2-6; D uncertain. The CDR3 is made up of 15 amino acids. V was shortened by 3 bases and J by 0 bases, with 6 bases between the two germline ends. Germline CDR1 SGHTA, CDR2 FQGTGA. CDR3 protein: CASSFDLSGANVLTF. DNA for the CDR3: TGTGCCAGCAGCTTCGACCTCTCTGGGGCCAACGTCCTGACTTTC. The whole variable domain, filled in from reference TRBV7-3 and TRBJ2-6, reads GAGVSQTPSNKVTEKGKYVELRCDPISGHTALYWYRQSLGQGPEFLIYFQGTGAADDSGLPNDRFFAVRPEGSVSTLKIQRTERGDSAVYLCASSFDLSGANVLTFGAGSRLTVL.

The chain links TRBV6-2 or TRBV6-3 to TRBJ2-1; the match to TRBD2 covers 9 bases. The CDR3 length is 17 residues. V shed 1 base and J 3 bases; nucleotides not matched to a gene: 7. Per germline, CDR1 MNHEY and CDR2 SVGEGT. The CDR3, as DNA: TGTGCCAGCAGTTACTTGGCGGGAGGGGTCCACTACAATGAGCAGTTCTTC. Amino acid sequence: CASSYLAGGVHYNEQFF.

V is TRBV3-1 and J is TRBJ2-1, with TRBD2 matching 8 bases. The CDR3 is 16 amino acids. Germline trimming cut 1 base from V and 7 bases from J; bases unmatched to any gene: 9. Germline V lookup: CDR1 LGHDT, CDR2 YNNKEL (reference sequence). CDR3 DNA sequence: TGTGCCAGCAGCCAAGTGTCCAGCGGGAGTGGGAATGAGCAGTTCTTC. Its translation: CASSQVSSGSGNEQFF.

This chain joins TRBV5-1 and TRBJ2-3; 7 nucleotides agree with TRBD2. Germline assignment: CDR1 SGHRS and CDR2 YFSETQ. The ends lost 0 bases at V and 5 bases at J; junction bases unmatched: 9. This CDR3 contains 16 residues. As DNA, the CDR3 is TGCGCCAGCAGCTTGGCTAGCGGCAGGGTCAGAGATACGCAGTATTTT. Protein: CASSLASGRVRDTQYF.

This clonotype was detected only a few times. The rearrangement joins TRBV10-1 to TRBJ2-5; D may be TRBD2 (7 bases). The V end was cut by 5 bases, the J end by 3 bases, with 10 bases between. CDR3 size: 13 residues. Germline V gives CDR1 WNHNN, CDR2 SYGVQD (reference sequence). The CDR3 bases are TGCGCCAGCAGTCCGGGGGGCGAAGAGACCCAGTACTTC. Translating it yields CASSPGGEETQYF.

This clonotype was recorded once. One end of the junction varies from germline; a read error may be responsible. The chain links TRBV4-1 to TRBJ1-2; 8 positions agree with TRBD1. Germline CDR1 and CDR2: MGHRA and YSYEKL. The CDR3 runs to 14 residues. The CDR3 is CTSSLLDREYGYTF. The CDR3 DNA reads TGCACCAGCAGCCTACTGGACAGGGAGTATGGCTACACCTTC.

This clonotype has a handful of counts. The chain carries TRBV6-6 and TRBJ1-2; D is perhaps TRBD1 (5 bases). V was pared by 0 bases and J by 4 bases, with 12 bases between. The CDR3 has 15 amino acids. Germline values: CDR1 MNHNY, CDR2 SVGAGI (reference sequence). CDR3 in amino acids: CASSYSKGEGYGYTF. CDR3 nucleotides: TGTGCCAGCAGTTACTCGAAAGGGGAGGGCTATGGCTACACCTTC.

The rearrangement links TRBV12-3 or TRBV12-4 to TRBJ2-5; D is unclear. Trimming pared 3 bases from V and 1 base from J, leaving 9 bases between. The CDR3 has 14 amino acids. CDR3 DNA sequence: TGTGCCAGCAGTTTTTTGCGAAGCCAAGAGACCCAGTACTTC. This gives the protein CASSFLRSQETQYF.

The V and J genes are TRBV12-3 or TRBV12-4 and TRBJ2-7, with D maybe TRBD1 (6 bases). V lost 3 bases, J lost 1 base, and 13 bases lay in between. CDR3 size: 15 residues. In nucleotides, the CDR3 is TGTGCCAGCAGTTTTCGGCAGGGGATTTCCTACGAGCAGTACTTC. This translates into CASSFRQGISYEQYF.

The CDR3 coding sequence is TGTGCCAGCAGCGTAGATGGGGCAGTTCAAGAGACCCAGTACTTC. Protein sequence: CASSVDGAVQETQYF. This sequence joins TRBV9 and TRBJ2-5, with D possibly matching TRBD1 (5 bases). In germline, CDR1 is SGDLS, CDR2 YYNGEE. The CDR3 loop spans 15 amino acids. V lost 0 bases and J lost 2, with 11 bases in between.

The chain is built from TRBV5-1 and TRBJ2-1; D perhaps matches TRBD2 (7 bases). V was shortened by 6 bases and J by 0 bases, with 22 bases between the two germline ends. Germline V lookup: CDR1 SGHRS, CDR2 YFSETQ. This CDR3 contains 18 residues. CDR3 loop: CASISGAGDVSSYNEQFF. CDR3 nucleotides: TGCGCCAGCATAAGCGGGGCAGGGGACGTTAGCTCCTACAATGAGCAGTTCTTC.

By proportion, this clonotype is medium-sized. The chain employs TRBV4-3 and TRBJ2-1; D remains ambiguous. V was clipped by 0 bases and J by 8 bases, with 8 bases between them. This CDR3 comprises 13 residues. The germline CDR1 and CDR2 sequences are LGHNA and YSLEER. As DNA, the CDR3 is TGCGCCAGCAGCCAAGAGTTGACCTATGAGCAGTTCTTC. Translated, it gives CASSQELTYEQFF.